Following are 6 T cell receptor beta chains from one sample sequenced in a study of blood T cell repertoires in COVID-19. The protocol was immunoSEQ multiplex PCR, while the TCRdb copy is restricted to in-frame clones and leaves out a portion. Here the sample spans 200,000 to 250,000 clones, around 89% being singletons. The sample comprised PBMCs or T cells enriched from blood (not recorded which). The receptor set was obtained from a man aged 50 to 60 who had been exposed to COVID-19.

The V call is TRBV24-1, the J call TRBJ1-2, with D possibly matching TRBD1 (6 bases). The CDR3 has 14 residues. Trimming shortened V by 4 bases and J by 4 bases, and 12 bases separated the two germline ends. Germline-derived CDR1 and CDR2 are KGHDR and SFDVKD. DNA of the CDR3: TGTGCCACCAGTGAGTCCGGGACACTCTATGGCTACACCTTC. Its translation is CATSESGTLYGYTF.

This rearrangement joins TRBV18 to TRBJ2-7; TRBD1 matches 10 bases. This CDR3 comprises 16 residues. With V trimmed by 3 bases and J by 2 bases, 7 bases remained unmatched. Per germline, CDR1 KGHSH and CDR2 LQKENI. This chain's CDR3 is CASSPLATGGPYEQYF. CDR3 DNA sequence: TGTGCCAGCTCACCTCTCGCGACAGGGGGCCCCTACGAGCAGTACTTC. Supplemented by reference TRBV18 and TRBJ2-7, the full variable domain reads NAGVMQNPRHLVRRRGQEARLRCSPMKGHSHVYWYRQLPEEGLKFMVYLQKENIIDESGMPKERFSAEFPKEGPSILRIQQVVRGDSAAYFCASSPLATGGPYEQYFGPGTRLTVT.

This chain uses TRBV18 with TRBJ2-5; D gene uncertain. The CDR3 has 11 amino acids. Trimming removed 3 bases from V and 3 bases from J, with 2 bases in between. In germline, CDR1 is KGHSH, CDR2 LQKENI. The CDR3 DNA follows: TGTGCCAGCTCACCTAAAGAGACCCAGTACTTC. Its protein is CASSPKETQYF. Drawing the rest from reference TRBV18 and TRBJ2-5, the complete variable domain is NAGVMQNPRHLVRRRGQEARLRCSPMKGHSHVYWYRQLPEEGLKFMVYLQKENIIDESGMPKERFSAEFPKEGPSILRIQQVVRGDSAAYFCASSPKETQYFGPGTRLLVL.

The chain couples TRBV3-1 (or the pseudogene TRBV3-2) to TRBJ1-6, with a tentative D call TRBD1 (5 bases). Germline-derived CDR1 and CDR2 are LGHDT and YNNKEL (reference sequence). V was cut by 3 bases and J by 9 bases, with 9 bases left in between. The CDR3 is made up of 13 amino acids. DNA of the CDR3: TGTGCCAGCAGCCACGGGGGGGGTTCACCCCTCCACTTT. The encoded protein is CASSHGGGSPLHF.

The chain joins TRBV28 to TRBJ1-5, with D perhaps matching TRBD1 (5 bases). The CDR3 consists of 13 residues. Germline CDR1 reads MDHEN; CDR2 reads SYDVKM. Between the trimmed V and J ends, which lost 6 bases and 3 bases, there was a span of 9 bases. CDR3: CASRRQLNQPQHF. In nucleotides, the CDR3 is TGTGCCAGCAGACGACAGCTCAATCAGCCCCAGCATTTT.

This chain uses TRBV5-1 with TRBJ2-6; D call uncertain. Germline-derived CDR1 and CDR2 are SGHRS and YFSETQ. V gave up 1 base and J gave up 2 bases, with 7 bases separating them. The CDR3 is made up of 15 amino acids. The CDR3 loop is CASSLFAAGANVLTF. The CDR3 DNA follows: TGCGCCAGCAGCTTGTTTGCGGCTGGGGCCAACGTCCTGACTTTC. The entire variable domain, with the rest obtained from reference TRBV5-1 and TRBJ2-6, is as follows: KAGVTQTPRYLIKTRGQQVTLSCSPISGHRSVSWYQQTPGQGLQFLFEYFSETQRNKGNFPGRFSGRQFSNSRSEMNVSTLELGDSALYLCASSLFAAGANVLTFGAGSRLTVL.